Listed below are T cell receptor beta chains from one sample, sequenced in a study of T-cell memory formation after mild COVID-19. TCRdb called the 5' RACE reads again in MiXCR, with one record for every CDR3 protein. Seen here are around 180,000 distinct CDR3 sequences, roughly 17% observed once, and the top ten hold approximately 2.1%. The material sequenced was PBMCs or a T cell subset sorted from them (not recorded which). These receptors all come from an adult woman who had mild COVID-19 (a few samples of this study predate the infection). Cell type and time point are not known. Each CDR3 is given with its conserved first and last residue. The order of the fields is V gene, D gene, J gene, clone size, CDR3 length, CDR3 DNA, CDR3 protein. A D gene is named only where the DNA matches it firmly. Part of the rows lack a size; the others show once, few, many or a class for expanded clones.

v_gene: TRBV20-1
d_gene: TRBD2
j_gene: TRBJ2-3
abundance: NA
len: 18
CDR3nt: TGCAGTGCTCACCCCGGTAGGAGCAGGAGCGGGGGGACAGATACGCAGTATTTT
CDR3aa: CSAHPGRSRSGGTDTQYF

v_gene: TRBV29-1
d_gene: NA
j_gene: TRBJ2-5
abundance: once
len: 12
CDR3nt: TGCAGCGTCCGACGGGGGCAAGAGACCCAGTACTTC
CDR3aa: CSVRRGQETQYF

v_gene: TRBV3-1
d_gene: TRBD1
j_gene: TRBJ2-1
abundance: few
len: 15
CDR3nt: TGTGCCAGCAGTCGCGGACAGGGCATTAGCAATGAGCAGTTCTTC
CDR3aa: CASSRGQGISNEQFF

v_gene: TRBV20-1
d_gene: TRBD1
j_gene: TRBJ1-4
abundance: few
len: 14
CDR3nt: TGCAGTGCTCGCCGGGACAGCGACGGTGAAAAACTGTTTTTT
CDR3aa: CSARRDSDGEKLFF

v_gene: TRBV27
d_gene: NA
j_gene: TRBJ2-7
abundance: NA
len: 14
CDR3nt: TGTGCCAGCAGTGTAGGGCAGGGTCACCACGAGCAGTACTTC
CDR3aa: CASSVGQGHHEQYF

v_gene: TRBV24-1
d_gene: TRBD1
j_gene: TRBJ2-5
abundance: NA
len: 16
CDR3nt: TGTGCCACCAGTGCTACAATAGGGGGCGGACAAGAGACCCAGTACTTC
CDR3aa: CATSATIGGGQETQYF

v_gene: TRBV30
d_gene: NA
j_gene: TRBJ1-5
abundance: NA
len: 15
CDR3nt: TGTGCCTGGAGTCCGCCGACAGGATGGGGTCAGCCCCAGCATTTT
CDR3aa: CAWSPPTGWGQPQHF

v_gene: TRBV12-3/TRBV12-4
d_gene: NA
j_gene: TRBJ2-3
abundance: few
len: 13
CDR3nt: TGTGCCAGCTGGCTGGGGGGCACAGATACGCAGTATTTT
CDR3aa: CASWLGGTDTQYF

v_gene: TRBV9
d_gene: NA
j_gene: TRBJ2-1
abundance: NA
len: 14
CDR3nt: TGTGCCAGCAGCGTAGTGGTTGGGAGACATGAGCAGTTCTTC
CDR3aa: CASSVVVGRHEQFF

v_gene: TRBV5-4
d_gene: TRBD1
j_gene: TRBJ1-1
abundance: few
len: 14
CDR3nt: TGTGCCAGCAGCCCCCCGGTCAGGGGGACTGAAGCTTTCTTT
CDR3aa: CASSPPVRGTEAFF

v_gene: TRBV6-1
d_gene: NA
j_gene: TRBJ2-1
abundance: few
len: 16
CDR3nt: TGTGCCAGCAGATTAGGGACTTCAATAGACTACAATGAGCAGTTCTTC
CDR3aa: CASRLGTSIDYNEQFF

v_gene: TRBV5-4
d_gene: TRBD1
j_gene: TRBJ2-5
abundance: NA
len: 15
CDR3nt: TGTGCCAGCAGCTTGCTTACAGGGGGTCAAGAGACCCAGTACTTC
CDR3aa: CASSLLTGGQETQYF

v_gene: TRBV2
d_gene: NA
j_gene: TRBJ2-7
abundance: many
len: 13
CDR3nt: TGTGCCAGCAGTGACGATAGGGCCTACGAGCAGTACTTC
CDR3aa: CASSDDRAYEQYF

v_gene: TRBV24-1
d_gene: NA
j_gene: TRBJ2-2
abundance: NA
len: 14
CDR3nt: TGTGCCACCAGTGACCCTACAGCAACCGGGGAGCTGTTTTTT
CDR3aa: CATSDPTATGELFF

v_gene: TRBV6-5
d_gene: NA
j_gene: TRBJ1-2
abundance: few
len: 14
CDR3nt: TGTGCCAGCAGTTACAGTTATTCTAACTATGGCTACACCTTC
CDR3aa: CASSYSYSNYGYTF

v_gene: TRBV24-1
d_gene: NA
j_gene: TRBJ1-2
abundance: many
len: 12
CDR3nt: TGTGCCACCAGTAGCCAGGACTATGGCTACACCTTC
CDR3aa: CATSSQDYGYTF

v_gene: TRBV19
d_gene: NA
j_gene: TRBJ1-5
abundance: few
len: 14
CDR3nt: TGTGCCAGTAGATATTGGAGGTCGAATCAGCCCCAGCATTTT
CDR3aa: CASRYWRSNQPQHF

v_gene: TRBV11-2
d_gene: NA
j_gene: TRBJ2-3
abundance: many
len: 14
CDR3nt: TGTGCCAGCAGCTTAGATGGGGGGACAGATACGCAGTATTTT
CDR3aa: CASSLDGGTDTQYF

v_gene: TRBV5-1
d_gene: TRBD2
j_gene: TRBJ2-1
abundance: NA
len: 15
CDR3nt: TGCGCCAGCAGCTTGGCTAGCGGGGGAGACAATGAGCAGTTCTTC
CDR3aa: CASSLASGGDNEQFF

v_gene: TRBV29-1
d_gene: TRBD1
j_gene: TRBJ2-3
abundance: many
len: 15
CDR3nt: TGCAGCGGCCGTAAGGGGGCTTCTAGCACAGATACGCAGTATTTT
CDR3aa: CSGRKGASSTDTQYF